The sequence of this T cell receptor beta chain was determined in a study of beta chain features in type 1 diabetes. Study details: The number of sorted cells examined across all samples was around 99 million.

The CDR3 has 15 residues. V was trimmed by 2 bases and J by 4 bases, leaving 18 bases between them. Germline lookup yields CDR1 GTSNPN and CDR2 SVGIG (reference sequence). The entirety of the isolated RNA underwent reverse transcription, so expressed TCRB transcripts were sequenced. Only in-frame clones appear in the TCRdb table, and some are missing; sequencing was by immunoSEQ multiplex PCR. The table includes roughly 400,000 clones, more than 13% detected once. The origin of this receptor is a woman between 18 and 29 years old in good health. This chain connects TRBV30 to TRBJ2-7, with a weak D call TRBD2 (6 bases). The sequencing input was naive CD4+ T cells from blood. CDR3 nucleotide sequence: TGTGCCTGGAGTACTGGAGGGGACCCGAGGTACGAGCAGTACTTC. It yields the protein CAWSTGGDPRYEQYF.